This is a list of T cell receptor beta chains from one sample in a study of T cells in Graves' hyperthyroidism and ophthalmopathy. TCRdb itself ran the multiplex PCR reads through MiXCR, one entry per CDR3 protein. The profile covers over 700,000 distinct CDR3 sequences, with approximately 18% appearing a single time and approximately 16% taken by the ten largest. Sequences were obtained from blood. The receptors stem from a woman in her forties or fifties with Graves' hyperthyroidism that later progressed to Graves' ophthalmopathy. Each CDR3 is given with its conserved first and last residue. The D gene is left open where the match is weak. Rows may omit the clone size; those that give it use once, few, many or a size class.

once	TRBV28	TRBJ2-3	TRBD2	TGTGCCACCAAAACAAGCGGGAGTACAGGGACAGATACGCAGTATTTT	CATKTSGSTGTDTQYF
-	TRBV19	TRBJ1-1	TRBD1	TGTGCCAGTAGTAAGGACAGGGGCCAGAACACTGAAGCTTTCTTT	CASSKDRGQNTEAFF
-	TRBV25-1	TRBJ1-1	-	TGTGCCAGCAGTACTACGGCTTTGGGGGGAGTGAACACTGAAGCTTTCTTT	CASSTTALGGVNTEAFF
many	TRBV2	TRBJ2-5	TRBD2	TGTGCCAGCAGCACTAGCGGGGGGGCCGAGGAGACCCAGTACTTC	CASSTSGGAEETQYF
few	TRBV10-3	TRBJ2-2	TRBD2	TGTGCCATCAGTTCCGGGACTAGCACCCAAAAAACCGGGGAGCTGTTTTTT	CAISSGTSTQKTGELFF
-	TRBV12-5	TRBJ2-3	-	TGTGCTAGCCGACGGGAGACCACAGGTACGCAGTATTTT	CASRRETTGTQYF
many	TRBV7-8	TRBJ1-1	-	TGTGCCAGCAGCATAAGTGGGGTCGGGAACACTGAAGCTTTCTTT	CASSISGVGNTEAFF
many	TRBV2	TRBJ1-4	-	TGTGCCAGCAGTGAAGACAGGGCAAGACAAAAACTGTTTTTT	CASSEDRARQKLFF
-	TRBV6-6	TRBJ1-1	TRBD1	TGTGCCAGCAGTTACGCCGGACAGGGCGACGCTTTCTTT	CASSYAGQGDAFF
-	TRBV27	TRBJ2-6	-	TGTGCCAGCAGTTTATATGGTGGGGCCAACGTCCTGACTTTC	CASSLYGGANVLTF